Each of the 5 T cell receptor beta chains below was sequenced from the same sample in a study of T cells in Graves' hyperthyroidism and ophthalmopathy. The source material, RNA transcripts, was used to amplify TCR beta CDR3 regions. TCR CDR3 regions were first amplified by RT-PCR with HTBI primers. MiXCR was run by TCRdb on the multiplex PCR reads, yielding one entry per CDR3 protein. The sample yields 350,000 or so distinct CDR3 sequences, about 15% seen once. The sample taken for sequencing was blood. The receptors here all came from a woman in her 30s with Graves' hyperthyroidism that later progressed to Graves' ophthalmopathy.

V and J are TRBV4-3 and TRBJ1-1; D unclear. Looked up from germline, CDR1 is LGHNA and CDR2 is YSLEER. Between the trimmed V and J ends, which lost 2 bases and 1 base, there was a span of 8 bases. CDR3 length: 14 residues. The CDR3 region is CASSQSDGNTEAFF. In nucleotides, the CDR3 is TGCGCCAGCAGCCAATCGGACGGGAACACTGAAGCTTTCTTT.

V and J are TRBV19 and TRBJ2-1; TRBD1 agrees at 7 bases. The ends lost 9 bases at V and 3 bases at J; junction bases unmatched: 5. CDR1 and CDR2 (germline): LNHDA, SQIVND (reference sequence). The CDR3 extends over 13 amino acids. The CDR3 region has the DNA TGTGCCAGCGGACAGGTCTACTACAATGAGCAGTTCTTC. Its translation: CASGQVYYNEQFF.

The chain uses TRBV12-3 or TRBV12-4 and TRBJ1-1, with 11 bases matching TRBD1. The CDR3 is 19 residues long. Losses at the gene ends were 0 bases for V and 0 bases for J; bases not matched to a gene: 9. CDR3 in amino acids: CASSLATPGQGELNTEAFF. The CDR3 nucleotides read TGTGCCAGCAGTTTAGCTACCCCGGGACAGGGGGAACTGAACACTGAAGCTTTCTTT.

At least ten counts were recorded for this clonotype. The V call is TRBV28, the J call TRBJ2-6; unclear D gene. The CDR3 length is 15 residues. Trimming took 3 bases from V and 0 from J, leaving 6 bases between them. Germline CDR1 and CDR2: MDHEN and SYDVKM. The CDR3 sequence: CASSLGSSGANVLTF. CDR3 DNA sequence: TGTGCCAGCAGTTTGGGCAGCTCTGGGGCCAACGTCCTGACTTTC.

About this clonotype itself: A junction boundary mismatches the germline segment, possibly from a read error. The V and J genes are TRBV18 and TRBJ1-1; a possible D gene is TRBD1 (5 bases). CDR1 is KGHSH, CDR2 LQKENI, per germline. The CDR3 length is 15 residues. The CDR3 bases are TGTGCCAGCTCGCCTGCCCGGTATCTGGACACTGAAGCTCTCTTT. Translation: CASSPARYLDTEALF.